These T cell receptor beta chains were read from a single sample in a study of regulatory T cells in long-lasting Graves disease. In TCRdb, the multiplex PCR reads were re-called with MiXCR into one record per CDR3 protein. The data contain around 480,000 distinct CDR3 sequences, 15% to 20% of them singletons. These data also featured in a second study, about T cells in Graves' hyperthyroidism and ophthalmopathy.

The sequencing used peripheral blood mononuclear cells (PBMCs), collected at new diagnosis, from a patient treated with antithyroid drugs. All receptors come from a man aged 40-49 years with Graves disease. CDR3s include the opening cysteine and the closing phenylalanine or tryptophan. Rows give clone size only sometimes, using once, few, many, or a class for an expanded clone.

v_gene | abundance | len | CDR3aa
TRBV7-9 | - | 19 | CASSFPRTSGKTPADTQYF
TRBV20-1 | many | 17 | CSARDPGTLVITDTQYF
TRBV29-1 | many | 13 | CSVRAGGLETQYF
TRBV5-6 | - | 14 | CASSKWVESYEQYF
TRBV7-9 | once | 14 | CASTKQGGENIQYF
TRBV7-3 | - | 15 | CASSLLAGVNNEQFF
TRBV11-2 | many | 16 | CASSLGTSSRDETQYF
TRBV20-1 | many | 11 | CSARGLNDAFF
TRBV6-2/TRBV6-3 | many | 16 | CASTAGLAGGGNEQFF
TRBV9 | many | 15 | CASSVVQGSTDTQYF
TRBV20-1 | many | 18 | CSAPVALAGTGAPGEQYF
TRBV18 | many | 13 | CASSPTGQETQYF
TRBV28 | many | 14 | CASTWADVNTEAFF
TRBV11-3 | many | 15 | CASSGGDRRTDTQYF
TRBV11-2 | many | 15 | CASSPNPTGRETQYF
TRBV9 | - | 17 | CASSPRDSISGANVLTF
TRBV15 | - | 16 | CATSRDLVSGVGEQFF
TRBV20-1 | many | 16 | CSASSNPRGRDYEQYF
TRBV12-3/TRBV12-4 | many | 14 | CASSLAWGRHIQYF
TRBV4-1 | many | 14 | CASSPPTRSYEQYF
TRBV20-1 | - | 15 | CSARDTIGGWYEQYF
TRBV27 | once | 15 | CASSLQGRDTGELFF
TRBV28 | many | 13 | CASRADRSTEAFF
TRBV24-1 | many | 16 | CATSDPLAGGRNEQFF
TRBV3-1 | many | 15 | CASSFLAGVDYEQFF
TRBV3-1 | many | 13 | CASSQDRDYEQYF
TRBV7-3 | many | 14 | CASSTGPVNTEAFF
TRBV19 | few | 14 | CASSIIIVGQPQHF
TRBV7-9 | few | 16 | CASSSPGQGWGTEAFF
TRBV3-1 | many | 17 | CASSQASGTSYPDTQYF
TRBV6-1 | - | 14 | CASSEGGTGNTIYF
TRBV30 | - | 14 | CAWLPVLQNSPLHF